The rows below give T cell receptor beta chains drawn from one sample of a study of cytomegalovirus exposure and HLA in healthy donors. The repertoire was sequenced with immunoSEQ multiplex PCR; TCRdb's copy has only in-frame clones and lacks some. The data contain about 180,000 clones, about four fifths of them singletons. The source material was PBMCs. The receptors were gathered from a man under 40 in good health and CMV-seronegative. Each CDR3 is given with its conserved first and last residue. A D gene is named only where the DNA matches it firmly. Size tells how often a clone was seen (once, few, many) or the class of an expanded clone, and some rows leave it out.

d_call j_call v_call clone_size cdr3_aa cdr3_nt
NA TRBJ1-6 TRBV7-9 NA CASSLGQNSYNSPLHF TGTGCCAGCAGCTTAGGGCAGAACTCCTATAATTCACCCCTCCACTTT
NA TRBJ2-7 TRBV2 NA CASSESPPRTTGYEQYF TGTGCCAGCAGTGAATCCCCCCCGAGGACTACAGGATACGAGCAGTACTTC
TRBD2 TRBJ2-3 TRBV9 NA CASSPDSPSGSPDTQYF TGTGCCAGCAGCCCCGACTCGCCTAGCGGGAGCCCAGATACGCAGTATTTT
TRBD2 TRBJ2-3 TRBV28 NA CASSLWALAGSTDTQYF TGTGCCAGCAGTTTATGGGCACTAGCGGGGAGCACAGATACGCAGTATTTT
TRBD2 TRBJ2-7 TRBV28 NA CASSPGAGGYSYEQYF TGTGCCAGCAGTCCCGGAGCGGGGGGTTATTCCTACGAGCAGTACTTC
TRBD1 TRBJ1-6 TRBV4-1 NA CASSHLRGQAPGPLHF TGCGCCAGCAGCCACCTCCGAGGACAGGCCCCAGGGCCCCTCCACTTT
TRBD1 TRBJ2-2 TRBV4-3 NA CASSQGGTEGVAELFF TGCGCCAGCAGCCAAGGAGGGACAGAAGGGGTCGCGGAGCTGTTTTTT
NA TRBJ2-7 TRBV5-6 NA CASSPPQAGRVVEQYF TGTGCCAGCAGCCCACCCCAGGCTGGGCGAGTTGTCGAGCAGTACTTC
TRBD2 TRBJ2-5 TRBV28 few CASSIQLAGLETQYF TGTGCCAGCAGTATTCAGCTAGCGGGACTAGAGACCCAGTACTTC
NA TRBJ2-2 TRBV27 NA CASSLRAGLNTGELFF TGTGCCAGCAGTTTGCGGGCTGGGCTGAACACCGGGGAGCTGTTTTTT
TRBD1 TRBJ2-7 TRBV10-2 NA CASRPGQGFSYEQYF TGCGCCAGCAGGCCGGGACAGGGCTTCTCCTACGAGCAGTACTTC
NA TRBJ1-2 TRBV6-6 few CASSYSTGFYGYTF TGTGCCAGCAGTTACTCAACAGGATTCTATGGCTACACCTTC
NA TRBJ2-5 TRBV2 NA CASSEVRAPQETQYF TGTGCCAGCAGTGAAGTGAGAGCTCCTCAAGAGACCCAGTACTTC
TRBD1 TRBJ2-7 TRBV6-1 NA CASNTLGQGVYEQYF TGTGCCAGCAACACCTTGGGACAGGGAGTCTACGAGCAGTACTTC
TRBD1 TRBJ1-1 TRBV9 NA CASSATGGSTEAFF TGTGCCAGCAGCGCGACAGGGGGATCCACTGAAGCTTTCTTT
TRBD1 TRBJ2-7 TRBV29-1 NA CSVEATGNEQYF TGCAGCGTTGAAGCGACAGGGAACGAGCAGTACTTC
NA TRBJ1-3 TRBV5-1 NA CASSVDSPSGNTIYF TGCGCCAGCAGCGTCGACAGCCCCTCTGGAAACACCATATATTTT
NA TRBJ1-4 TRBV6-5 NA CASSPGTTGEKLFF TGTGCCAGCAGTCCAGGGACAACGGGTGAAAAACTGTTTTTT